The 17 T cell receptor beta chains below were found in one sample sequenced in a study of response to subunit inactivated influenza vaccine (dated 2018 in TCRdb). Libraries were constructed by RT-PCR. The sample was run on an Illumina HiSeq 2500. TCRdb reprocessed the public reads (quality trimming at Q25 with fastp, clone calling with MiXCR) and kept in-frame beta chains. Rows are unified per CDR3 protein, each entry keeping the most common DNA and genes. The sample yields 500,000 to 600,000 distinct CDR3 sequences; around 8% were counted once. In total, the top ten clones hold around 13% of the sample. The starting material was PBMCs from blood, obtained less than 25 months after vaccination. Every receptor here comes from a man between 50 and 69 years old who received an inactivated influenza vaccine. Donor details come from another sample of the same person, matched by shared clones.

The sample holds many counts of this clonotype. Compared with germline, one end of the junction differs, possibly owing to a read error. The rearrangement links TRBV10-3 to TRBJ2-2; TRBD1 matches at 8 bases. The CDR3 runs 14 residues. CDR1 is ENHRY and CDR2 is SYGVKD in the germline V gene. CDR3 protein: CAIWQGAKTGELFF. The CDR3 DNA follows: TGTGCCATCTGGCAGGGGGCGAAAACCGGGGAGCTGTTTTTT.

This clonotype has a count of ten or more. The chain combines TRBV24-1 with TRBJ2-2; 7 nucleotides line up with TRBD1. The CDR3 loop spans 15 amino acids. V was clipped by 1 base and J by 7 bases; unmatched bases: 5. Germline V gene data show CDR1 as KGHDR and CDR2 as SFDVKD. CDR3 residues: CATSDFPGGSGELFF. The CDR3, as DNA: TGTGCCACCAGTGATTTTCCAGGGGGTAGCGGGGAGCTGTTTTTT.

This clonotype showed up many times. The chain couples TRBV6-5 to TRBJ1-5; TRBD1 might be the D (6 bases). The CDR3 sequence is 14 residues long. Germline V gene sequence: CDR1 MNHEY, CDR2 SVGAGI. The V and J ends lost 4 bases and 4 bases respectively, with 11 bases between them. CDR3 DNA: TGTGCCAGCAGTTCAGGGGCACGGAATCAGCCCCAGCATTTT. Translation: CASSSGARNQPQHF.

This clonotype was seen only a few times. The rearrangement links TRBV7-6 to TRBJ2-3, with 8 bases aligning to TRBD2. The CDR3 totals 16 residues. Germline CDR1 reads SGHVS; CDR2 reads FNYEAQ. After removal of 1 base from V and 0 bases from J, the junction contained 3 bases not matched to a gene. CDR3 DNA: TGTGCCAGCAGCTTAGTGCCTAGCGGGAGCACAGATACGCAGTATTTT. Translation: CASSLVPSGSTDTQYF.

This clonotype was recorded at least ten times. J is TRBJ1-6 and V is TRBV5-1; D gene uncertain. CDR1 and CDR2 from the germline V gene are SGHRS and YFSETQ. The length of the CDR3 is 15 residues. Trimming shortened V by 2 bases and J by 3 bases, and 9 bases separated the two germline ends. The CDR3 here is CASSFDPSYNSPLHF. The CDR3, as DNA: TGCGCCAGCAGCTTCGATCCGAGCTATAATTCACCCCTCCACTTT.

V is TRBV6-2 or TRBV6-3 and J is TRBJ2-1; 11 positions agree with TRBD2. The CDR3 is made up of 14 amino acids. Germline V gives CDR1 MNHEY, CDR2 SVGEGT. V was clipped by 8 bases and J by 8 bases; unmatched bases: 8. CDR3 nucleotide sequence: TGTGCCAGCGTTAGCGGGGGGGCCATCGATGAGCAGTTCTTC. It specifies CASVSGGAIDEQFF.

The chain carries TRBV29-1 and TRBJ2-7; the D gene could be TRBD1 or TRBD2 (5 bases each). This CDR3 comprises 13 residues. V gave up 4 bases and J gave up 3 bases, with 13 bases separating them. The germline CDR1 and CDR2 sequences are SQVTM and ANQGSEA. Here the CDR3 DNA reads TGCAGCGTTGTCGGGGCCGCCTTCTACGAGCAGTACTTC. It yields the protein CSVVGAAFYEQYF.

Only a few counts were recorded for this clonotype. The rearrangement links TRBV6-2 or TRBV6-3 to TRBJ1-2, with unresolved D. Trimming left V 2 bases short and J 6 bases short, with 4 bases between. Germline-derived CDR1 and CDR2 are MNHEY and SVGEGT. The CDR3 is made up of 11 amino acids. CDR3 protein: CASSYGNGYTF. In DNA, the CDR3 is TGTGCCAGCAGTTACGGAAATGGCTACACCTTC.

The genes are TRBV11-2 and TRBJ2-2; the D is unclear. The V gene lost 4 bases and the J gene lost 2 bases, with 8 bases spanning the gap. This CDR3 has 14 amino acids. From germline, CDR1 is SGHAT and CDR2 FQNNGV. The CDR3 here is CASSSGSNTGELFF. The CDR3 nucleotides are TGTGCCAGCAGCTCCGGGTCCAACACCGGGGAGCTGTTTTTT.

The chain combines TRBV12-3 or TRBV12-4 with TRBJ2-3; D ambiguous. This CDR3 contains 16 residues. V lost 1 base to trimming and J lost 0 bases, with 11 bases between them. The CDR3 reads CASSLGHTYSTDTQYF. CDR3 in DNA: TGTGCCAGCAGTTTAGGCCACACTTATAGCACAGATACGCAGTATTTT.

This clonotype was seen only a few times. The chain joins TRBV18 to TRBJ2-1; D is perhaps TRBD2 (6 bases). Trimming cost V 3 bases and J 8 bases, with 11 bases left between them. CDR1 is KGHSH and CDR2 is LQKENI in the germline V gene. The CDR3 has 13 amino acids. This CDR3 reads CASSPVGGDEQFF. The CDR3 nucleotides are TGTGCCAGCTCACCCGTGGGGGGAGATGAGCAGTTCTTC.

This clonotype was recorded at least ten times. V and J are TRBV20-1 and TRBJ2-5; D remains unclear. The germline V gene encodes CDR1 DFQATT and CDR2 SNEGSKA (reference sequence). V dropped 3 bases and J dropped 5 bases, with 13 bases sitting between them. The CDR3 sequence is 13 residues long. DNA for the CDR3: TGCAGTGCTAGTTTGGCCTTTACTGAGACCCAGTACTTC. Its translation: CSASLAFTETQYF.

This clonotype was detected ten times or more. The chain employs TRBV6-1 and TRBJ1-1, with D unclear. Germline-derived CDR1 and CDR2 are MNHNS and SASEGT. Trimming took off 6 bases at V and 5 bases at J, with 13 bases between the two ends. The CDR3 length is 13 residues. CDR3 amino acids: CASSAGPRTEAFF. In nucleotides, the CDR3 is TGTGCCAGCAGCGCCGGGCCGAGAACTGAAGCTTTCTTT.

This clonotype was seen a few times. V usage is TRBV14 and J usage is TRBJ1-1; D possibly corresponds to TRBD1 (6 bases). In germline, CDR1 is SGHDN, CDR2 FVKESK. The CDR3 is 15 amino acids. With 4 bases removed from V and 4 bases from J, the gap between germline ends came to 16 bases. CDR3 in amino acids: CASSRRGGYGTEAFF. CDR3 coding DNA: TGTGCCAGCAGCCGGAGAGGGGGGTATGGCACTGAAGCTTTCTTT.

This clonotype was recorded many times. This chain uses TRBV15 with TRBJ2-1, with 9 bases identical to TRBD2. The CDR3 has 20 amino acids. Per germline, CDR1 LNHNV and CDR2 YYDKDF (reference sequence). V shed 0 bases, J shed 1 base, and the junction held 13 bases outside the gene matches. CDR3 sequence reads: CATSRDPGSGGKLSYNEQFF. CDR3 nucleotides: TGTGCCACCAGCAGAGATCCGGGTAGCGGGGGAAAACTTTCCTACAATGAGCAGTTCTTC.

This clonotype was found a few times. The CDR3 here is CASSPSRTSFYEQFF. DNA for the CDR3: TGTGCCAGCAGCCCAAGCAGGACTAGCTTCTATGAGCAGTTCTTC. V gene TRBV7-2 combines with J gene TRBJ2-1; TRBD2 matches 8 bases. In germline, CDR1 is SGHTA, CDR2 FQGNSA. Unmatched junction bases numbered 11, after V lost 5 bases and J lost 8 bases. This CDR3 region has 15 residues.

This clonotype came up many times. The V call is TRBV15, the J call TRBJ2-1; 7 bases agree with TRBD1. CDR3 length equals 16 residues. Losses at the gene ends were 1 base for V and 2 bases for J; bases not matched to a gene: 5. CDR1 and CDR2 from the germline V gene are LNHNV and YYDKDF (reference sequence). CDR3 sequence: CATSRVRDSPYNEQFF. The CDR3 region has the DNA TGTGCCACCAGCAGAGTAAGGGACAGCCCCTACAATGAGCAGTTCTTC.